This T cell receptor (beta chain) was recovered during a study of blood T cell repertoires in COVID-19. Study at large: Some COVID-19 samples were acute and others convalescent; all came from the United States, Italy and Spain. T cells, B-cell-depleted T cells, or PBMCs provided the cDNA or gDNA that served as material.

As originally analysed: Researchers report that nucleated cell counts were estimated from reference gene primer amplification. The method was immunoSEQ multiplex PCR; TCRdb's version includes in-frame clones alone and lacks a portion of them. D and trimming come from the DNA, and the V and J calls and clone size come from that table. This table holds some 150,000 clones, about 79% found once. V lost 6 bases and J 7 bases, leaving 9 bases between the germline ends. The CDR3 sequence is 11 residues long. The sequence was collected from a woman in her fifties or sixties in a cohort sampled during active or convalescent COVID-19. The source material was peripheral blood. The chain is built from TRBV12-3 or TRBV12-4 and TRBJ1-1, with D possibly being TRBD1 (6 bases). DNA for the CDR3: TGTGCCAGCAGCAGGACAGATGAAGCTTTCTTT. Protein product: CASSRTDEAFF.